This passage covers 18 T cell receptor beta chains from one sample sequenced in a study of pediatric ulcerative colitis. Libraries were prepared by immunoSEQ multiplex PCR; TCRdb keeps only in-frame clonotypes and omits some of them. This table has more than 50,000 clones, just over 75% appearing once. The specimen sequenced was blood. The receptors come from a boy younger than 18 with moderate ulcerative colitis.

As DNA, the CDR3 is TGTGCCAGCAGTGAATTTAGGGCGAACACTGAAGCTTTCTTT. Encoded protein: CASSEFRANTEAFF. The rearrangement links TRBV2 to TRBJ1-1; D gene unclear. CDR1 SNHLY and CDR2 FYNNEI come from the germline V gene. V shed 2 bases and J shed 1 base, with 8 bases lying between them. The CDR3 runs to 14 residues.

The chain joins TRBV29-1 to TRBJ2-3; D is ambiguous. Germline CDR1 SQVTM, CDR2 ANQGSEA. The CDR3 contains 12 residues. Trimming left V 2 bases short and J 6 bases short, with 9 bases between. The CDR3, as DNA: TGCAGCGTTGAATTATACGGGGATACGCAGTATTTT. Protein product: CSVELYGDTQYF.

The chain links TRBV11-1 to TRBJ1-1, with TRBD1 matching 8 bases. Germline V gene sequence: CDR1 SGHAT, CDR2 FQDESV (reference sequence). After removal of 2 bases from V and 4 bases from J, the junction contained 3 bases not matched to a gene. The CDR3 covers 14 residues. In DNA form, the CDR3 reads TGTGCCAGCAGCTTACGGACAGGGAGCACTGAAGCTTTCTTT. This gives the protein CASSLRTGSTEAFF.

The chain uses TRBV11-2 and TRBJ2-5, with no clear D. CDR3 length: 12 residues. Trimming cost V 4 bases and J 5 bases, with 8 bases left between them. Germline CDR1 reads SGHAT; CDR2 reads FQNNGV. CDR3 DNA sequence: TGTGCCAGCAGCTCCTTGGGGGAGACCCAGTACTTC. Encoded protein: CASSSLGETQYF.

This clone was seen once. The CDR3 reads CSVREGQGAYEQYF. CDR3 in DNA: TGCAGCGTCCGGGAGGGTCAGGGGGCCTACGAGCAGTACTTC. The genes are TRBV29-1 and TRBJ2-7; D might be TRBD2 (8 bases). The length of the CDR3 is 14 residues. CDR1 SQVTM and CDR2 ANQGSEA come from the germline V gene. Deletions cut 6 bases from V and 2 bases from J, with 17 bases between.

The CDR3 loop reads CASSPAGYQETQYF. The CDR3 DNA is TGCGCCAGCAGCCCTGCGGGGTACCAAGAGACCCAGTACTTC. The chain employs TRBV5-1 and TRBJ2-5; perhaps TRBD2 as D (6 bases). The germline V gene has CDR1 SGHRS and CDR2 YFSETQ. The V gene lost 4 bases and the J gene lost 0 bases, with 10 bases spanning the gap. This CDR3 has 14 residues. Using reference TRBV5-1 and TRBJ2-5 for the parts outside the CDR3, the full variable domain is KAGVTQTPRYLIKTRGQQVTLSCSPISGHRSVSWYQQTPGQGLQFLFEYFSETQRNKGNFPGRFSGRQFSNSRSEMNVSTLELGDSALYLCASSPAGYQETQYFGPGTRLLVL.

The genes are TRBV6-5 and TRBJ2-5; 7 bases map to TRBD1. The CDR3 covers 15 residues. After removal of 2 bases from V and 5 bases from J, the junction contained 8 bases not matched to a gene. CDR1 and CDR2 from the germline V gene are MNHEY and SVGAGI. The CDR3 is CASSYAAGGAETQYF. The CDR3, as DNA: TGTGCCAGCAGTTACGCGGCAGGGGGTGCGGAGACCCAGTACTTC.

This rearrangement joins TRBV6-4 to TRBJ2-1; TRBD2 matches 8 bases. The CDR3 is 15 amino acids. The V gene end was trimmed by 3 bases and the J gene end by 6 bases; junction bases not matched to a gene: 7. Germline lookup yields CDR1 MRHNA and CDR2 SNTAGT. CDR3 sequence reads: CASSEDGGAFNEQFF. CDR3 nucleotide sequence: TGTGCCAGCAGTGAAGACGGGGGGGCCTTCAATGAGCAGTTCTTC.

The CDR3 DNA is TGTGCCAGCAGCCAATTTCGGACAGGAACTGAAAAACTGTTTTTT. It translates to CASSQFRTGTEKLFF. The chain carries TRBV14 and TRBJ1-4; 7 bases are a match to TRBD1. V shed 2 bases and J 7 bases; nucleotides not matched to a gene: 7. The CDR3 spans 15 residues. Per germline, CDR1 SGHDN and CDR2 FVKESK.

The chain uses TRBV19 and TRBJ2-7; TRBD2 matches at 7 bases. V lost 3 bases, J lost 1 base, and 12 bases stayed unmatched. From germline, CDR1 is LNHDA and CDR2 SQIVND (reference sequence). The CDR3 consists of 17 residues. The CDR3 DNA follows: TGTGCCAGTAGTATTTTTGTTGCGGGGGACGGTTCCTACGAGCAGTACTTC. It specifies CASSIFVAGDGSYEQYF.

The chain employs TRBV9 and TRBJ2-1, with 11 nucleotides matching TRBD2. This CDR3 is built from 16 residues. The J segment lost 3 bases and the V segment lost 2 bases, leaving 4 bases of the junction unmatched. Germline assignment: CDR1 SGDLS and CDR2 YYNGEE. The CDR3 here is CASSVIAGGFYNEQFF. The DNA of the CDR3 is TGTGCCAGCAGCGTTATAGCGGGAGGGTTCTACAATGAGCAGTTCTTC.

Written as DNA, the CDR3 is TGTGCCAGCAGCTTGGAAAGATGGGGGGGCGATTACAATGAGCAGTTCTTC. Translation gives CASSLERWGGDYNEQFF. This chain links TRBV5-6 with TRBJ2-1, with D maybe TRBD2 (7 bases). V lost 0 bases, J lost 4 bases, and 17 bases lay in between. Per germline, CDR1 SGHDT and CDR2 YYEEEE. The CDR3 is 17 residues long. The whole variable domain, filled in from reference TRBV5-6 and TRBJ2-1, reads DAGVTQSPTHLIKTRGQQVTLRCSPKSGHDTVSWYQQALGQGPQFIFQYYEEEERQRGNFPDRFSGHQFPNYSSELNVNALLLGDSALYLCASSLERWGGDYNEQFFGPGTRLTVL.

The rearrangement uses TRBV27 and TRBJ2-3; 14 bases line up with TRBD2. The V segment lost 7 bases and the J segment 2 bases; nucleotides outside the gene matches: 11. The CDR3 sequence is 18 residues long. CDR1 MNHEY and CDR2 SMNVEV come from the germline V gene (reference sequence). CDR3 sequence: CASTPGLAGETATDTQYF. CDR3 nucleotide sequence: TGTGCCAGCACCCCGGGACTAGCGGGAGAAACAGCCACAGATACGCAGTATTTT.

CDR3 sequence: CASSVALAGVGGTDTQYF. The CDR3 DNA follows: TGTGCCAGCAGCGTAGCTCTAGCGGGAGTTGGCGGCACAGATACGCAGTATTTT. This rearrangement joins TRBV9 to TRBJ2-3; 10 bases line up with TRBD2. The J segment lost 1 base and the V segment lost 0 bases, leaving 8 bases of the junction unmatched. CDR1 SGDLS and CDR2 YYNGEE come from the germline V gene. The CDR3 runs 18 residues. Variable domain in full (rest from reference TRBV9 and TRBJ2-3): DSGVTQTPKHLITATGQRVTLRCSPRSGDLSVYWYQQSLDQGLQFLIQYYNGEERAKGNILERFSAQQFPDLHSELNLSSLELGDSALYFCASSVALAGVGGTDTQYFGPGTRLTVL.

This clone is a singleton in its sample. The chain employs TRBV9 and TRBJ2-6; D could derive from TRBD1 or TRBD2 (5 bases each). From germline, CDR1 is SGDLS and CDR2 YYNGEE. Trimming removed 3 bases from V and 1 base from J, with 14 bases in between. The CDR3 totals 17 residues. The CDR3 sequence: CASSAGDGPSGANVLTF. Here the CDR3 DNA reads TGTGCCAGCAGCGCCGGGGACGGACCTTCTGGGGCCAACGTCCTGACTTTC.

In this sample, this clone turned up a few times. CDR3 residues: CASSPGGNTGELFF. CDR3 in DNA: TGTGCCAGCAGCCCGGGGGGCAACACCGGGGAGCTGTTTTTT. This chain links TRBV9 with TRBJ2-2, with D perhaps TRBD2 (7 bases). V was trimmed by 4 bases and J by 2 bases, leaving 9 bases between them. The CDR3 is 14 residues long. Germline V gene data show CDR1 as SGDLS and CDR2 as YYNGEE.

This clone was observed once. This chain links TRBV9 with TRBJ2-1, with D perhaps TRBD2 (6 bases). The CDR3 length is 16 residues. The V gene lost 4 bases and the J gene lost 8 bases, with 22 bases spanning the gap. Germline loops: CDR1 SGDLS, CDR2 YYNGEE. This CDR3 reads CASSPSPGAAPHEQFF. CDR3 DNA sequence: TGTGCCAGCAGCCCCTCCCCGGGAGCTGCCCCCCATGAGCAGTTCTTC. Full variable domain (outside the CDR3, taken from reference TRBV9 and TRBJ2-1): DSGVTQTPKHLITATGQRVTLRCSPRSGDLSVYWYQQSLDQGLQFLIQYYNGEERAKGNILERFSAQQFPDLHSELNLSSLELGDSALYFCASSPSPGAAPHEQFFGPGTRLTVL.

The V call is TRBV19, the J call TRBJ1-5, with no clear D. With 5 bases removed from V and 4 bases from J, the gap between germline ends came to 6 bases. The CDR3 length is 12 residues. In germline, CDR1 is LNHDA, CDR2 SQIVND (reference sequence). The CDR3 sequence: CASSYPNQPQHF. CDR3 in DNA: TGTGCCAGTAGTTACCCGAATCAGCCCCAGCATTTT.